This TCR beta chain was identified during a study of Tregs in tolerant kidney transplant recipients. Measured with immunoSEQ multiplex PCR; TCRdb has only the in-frame clones, and not every one. The data show about 94,000 clones, with 93% seen just once and approximately 0.48% held by the top ten. Germline CDR1 SEHNR, CDR2 FQNEAQ (reference sequence). The CDR3 is made up of 17 amino acids. V gave up 5 bases and J gave up 7 bases; unmatched junction bases: 11. The chain has TRBV7-9 and TRBJ1-6, with 10 bases fitting TRBD1. Sequencing used CD4+ T cells from blood, obtained before the transplant. This TCR was sampled from a human donor who received a combined kidney and bone marrow transplant. Here the CDR3 DNA reads TGTGCCAGCAGCCCCGGTTTCGGGACAGGGGTGAATTCACCCCTCCACTTT. Translation gives CASSPGFGTGVNSPLHF.